One and the same sample provided the 18 T cell receptor beta chains below, sequenced in a study of T cell changes during pregnancy in multiple sclerosis. Here immunoSEQ multiplex PCR was the method, and the copy in TCRdb shows in-frame clones only, minus some. This sample has 35,000 to 40,000 clones, with more than 85% found just once. Sequenced material: CD8+ T cells from peripheral blood mononuclear cells, taken in the third trimester of pregnancy. These receptors all come from a female donor with multiple sclerosis, enrolled in a pregnancy study.

The V and J genes are TRBV2 and TRBJ2-7, with 16 bases identical to TRBD2. V was pared by 6 bases and J by 3 bases, with 11 bases of the junction left unmatched. The CDR3 has 18 residues. Germline assignment: CDR1 SNHLY and CDR2 FYNNEI. This CDR3 is CASSKGLAGGDWSYEQYF. CDR3 nucleotide sequence: TGTGCCAGCAGCAAGGGACTAGCGGGGGGGGACTGGAGCTACGAGCAGTACTTC.

The chain couples TRBV4-3 to TRBJ2-5; D gene ambiguous. The V end was cut by 4 bases, the J end by 2 bases, with 11 bases between. This CDR3 spans 14 amino acids. Germline V gene data show CDR1 as LGHNA and CDR2 as YSLEER. CDR3 nucleotides: TGCGCCAGCAGCCGCTACTGGCGGCAAGAGACCCAGTACTTC. Translation: CASSRYWRQETQYF.

The V and J genes are TRBV15 and TRBJ2-7, with 8 bases fitting TRBD1. The CDR3 runs to 13 residues. The V segment lost 3 bases and the J segment 6 bases; nucleotides outside the gene matches: 4. Germline V gives CDR1 LNHNV, CDR2 YYDKDF (reference sequence). The CDR3 here is CATSSRTGSEQYF. In DNA, the CDR3 is TGTGCCACCAGCAGCCGGACAGGGAGCGAGCAGTACTTC.

This clone turned up a few times. The chain uses TRBV7-2 and TRBJ1-1; TRBD1 matches 7 bases. Germline assignment: CDR1 SGHTA and CDR2 FQGNSA. The CDR3 runs to 15 residues. Trimming cost V 3 bases and J 7 bases; bases outside gene matches: 11. CDR3 sequence reads: CASSLGLTGAGEAFF. DNA for the CDR3: TGTGCCAGCAGCTTGGGGTTAACAGGGGCTGGTGAAGCTTTCTTT.

The chain recombines TRBV7-9 with TRBJ1-3, with unresolved D. Trimming left V 2 bases short and J 0 bases short, with 17 bases between. The germline V gene has CDR1 SEHNR and CDR2 FQNEAQ (reference sequence). CDR3 size: 18 residues. The CDR3 here is CASSLNRVPGNSGNTIYF. As DNA, the CDR3 is TGTGCCAGCAGCTTAAATAGGGTACCCGGGAACTCTGGAAACACCATATATTTT.

The J gene is TRBJ1-5, the V gene TRBV28, with TRBD1 identical over 12 bases. V trimming: 2 bases; J trimming: 7 bases; junction bases outside the gene matches: 9. The CDR3 has 17 amino acids. Germline V gives CDR1 MDHEN, CDR2 SYDVKM. CDR3 sequence reads: CASSLVRGQGARQPQHF. The DNA of the CDR3 is TGTGCCAGCAGTTTAGTCAGGGGACAGGGGGCCCGGCAGCCCCAGCATTTT.

The chain recombines TRBV7-9 with TRBJ2-5; 8 bases are a match to TRBD2. CDR1 SEHNR and CDR2 FQNEAQ come from the germline V gene (reference sequence). This CDR3 is 16 amino acids long. V shed 5 bases and J 3 bases; nucleotides not matched to a gene: 11. The CDR3 DNA follows: TGTGCCAGCAGCGTTTGGGGAGCGGGAGAAGAAGAGACCCAGTACTTC. This codes for CASSVWGAGEEETQYF. Variable domain in full (rest from reference TRBV7-9 and TRBJ2-5): DTGVSQNPRHKITKRGQNVTFRCDPISEHNRLYWYRQTLGQGPEFLTYFQNEAQLEKSRLLSDRFSAERPKGSFSTLEIQRTEQGDSAMYLCASSVWGAGEEETQYFGPGTRLLVL.

The chain combines TRBV29-1 with TRBJ2-1; TRBD1 matches at 9 bases. The junction had 18 bases not matched to a gene; V was cut back by 3 bases and J by 9 bases. Germline loops: CDR1 SQVTM, CDR2 ANQGSEA. CDR3 length: 17 amino acids. In nucleotides, the CDR3 is TGCAGCGTTGATAATGAGACAGGGGGGAGGGCCTATTTTGAGCAGTTCTTC. It specifies CSVDNETGGRAYFEQFF.

The chain carries TRBV5-4 and TRBJ2-7; D might be TRBD2 (6 bases). This CDR3 contains 14 residues. V was shortened by 3 bases and J by 4 bases, with 14 bases between the two germline ends. Per the germline V gene, CDR1 is SGHNT and CDR2 is YYREEE (reference sequence). CDR3 sequence reads: CASSSRDRGYEQYF. DNA for the CDR3: TGTGCCAGCAGCTCCCGGGACCGGGGGTACGAGCAGTACTTC.

This chain connects TRBV15 to TRBJ2-2, with unresolved D. CDR1 and CDR2 from the germline V gene are LNHNV and YYDKDF (reference sequence). This CDR3 contains 15 residues. Trimming shortened V by 4 bases and J by 0 bases, and 9 bases separated the two germline ends. The CDR3 is CATSISTANTGELFF. In DNA, the CDR3 is TGTGCCACCAGCATTAGTACAGCGAACACCGGGGAGCTGTTTTTT. The full variable domain, rest sourced from reference TRBV15 and TRBJ2-2, is DAMVIQNPRYQVTQFGKPVTLSCSQTLNHNVMYWYQQKSSQAPKLLFHYYDKDFNNEADTPDNFQSRRPNTSFCFLDIRSPGLGDTAMYLCATSISTANTGELFFGEGSRLTVL.

The table lists this clone with a few counts. The chain employs TRBV19 and TRBJ1-5; D is possibly TRBD1 (5 bases). The germline gives CDR1 LNHDA, CDR2 SQIVND (reference sequence). The CDR3 covers 14 residues. Trimming stripped 3 bases from V and 7 bases from J, with 13 bases between. The CDR3 bases are TGTGCCAGTAGTATTCGGGACTTGTCGCAGCCCCAGCATTTT. Amino acids: CASSIRDLSQPQHF.

V and J are TRBV4-3 and TRBJ2-1, with 12 bases identical to TRBD2. The CDR3 sequence is 20 residues long. The trim removed 0 bases at V and 6 bases at J, leaving 15 bases unmatched. Germline-derived CDR1 and CDR2 are LGHNA and YSLEER. CDR3 DNA sequence: TGCGCCAGCAGCCAAGACAGGGGACTAGCGGGTTGGGGTCTAGGCAATGAGCAGTTCTTC. Its translation is CASSQDRGLAGWGLGNEQFF.

About this clone itself: Distinct nucleotide sequences in the sample also encode this CDR3. This chain uses TRBV19 with TRBJ1-5; 9 nucleotides match TRBD1. The CDR3 consists of 16 residues. Trimming at V came to 7 bases and at J to 5 bases, leaving 12 bases not matched to a gene. Germline lookup yields CDR1 LNHDA and CDR2 SQIVND (reference sequence). The CDR3 sequence: CASTMTGGNRHQPQHF. The CDR3 DNA sequence: TGTGCCAGTACCATGACAGGGGGGAACCGCCATCAGCCCCAGCATTTT.

As DNA, the CDR3 is TGTGCCAGTAGTATGGGGGACAGCCTCTATAGCAATCAGCCCCAGCATTTT. It is translated as CASSMGDSLYSNQPQHF. This rearrangement joins TRBV19 to TRBJ1-5; TRBD1 aligns across 7 bases. Germline values: CDR1 LNHDA, CDR2 SQIVND (reference sequence). Trimming removed 3 bases from V and 0 bases from J; junction bases left unmatched: 8. CDR3 size: 17 residues.

On this clone itself: Other DNA sequences in this specimen translate into the identical CDR3. The gene calls are TRBV29-1 and TRBJ1-2, with TRBD1 matching 8 bases. Germline lookup yields CDR1 SQVTM and CDR2 ANQGSEA. J was trimmed by 4 bases and V by 6 bases; bases with no gene match: 13. This CDR3 has 15 residues. CDR3 sequence (DNA): TGCAGCGTCGGGGGTAACAGGGGGAAATCCTATGGCTACACCTTC. It yields the protein CSVGGNRGKSYGYTF.

V and J are TRBV11-3 and TRBJ2-1; maybe TRBD1 (7 bases). Between the trimmed V and J ends, which lost 5 bases and 0 bases, there was a span of 17 bases. Per germline, CDR1 SGHNT and CDR2 YENEEA. The CDR3 extends over 17 amino acids. CDR3 in amino acids: CASSRPRGASSYNEQFF. CDR3 coding DNA: TGTGCCAGCAGCCGTCCCAGGGGGGCATCCTCCTACAATGAGCAGTTCTTC.

V usage is TRBV7-6 and J usage is TRBJ2-7; no definite D call. This CDR3 is 15 amino acids long. Germline-derived CDR1 and CDR2 are SGHVS and FNYEAQ. V lost 1 base to trimming and J lost 6 bases, with 16 bases between them. The DNA of the CDR3 is TGTGCCAGCAGCTTAGGCCTAGAGCCTTTCGGCGAGCAGTACTTC. Protein product: CASSLGLEPFGEQYF.

The chain couples TRBV4-2 to TRBJ2-7; D is ambiguous. Germline CDR1 reads LGHNA; CDR2 reads YNFKEQ. The CDR3 has 15 residues. V lost 1 base and J lost 3, with 13 bases in between. Here the CDR3 reads CASSQVPGAGYEQYF. CDR3 nucleotides: TGTGCCAGCAGCCAAGTCCCCGGCGCAGGCTACGAGCAGTACTTC.